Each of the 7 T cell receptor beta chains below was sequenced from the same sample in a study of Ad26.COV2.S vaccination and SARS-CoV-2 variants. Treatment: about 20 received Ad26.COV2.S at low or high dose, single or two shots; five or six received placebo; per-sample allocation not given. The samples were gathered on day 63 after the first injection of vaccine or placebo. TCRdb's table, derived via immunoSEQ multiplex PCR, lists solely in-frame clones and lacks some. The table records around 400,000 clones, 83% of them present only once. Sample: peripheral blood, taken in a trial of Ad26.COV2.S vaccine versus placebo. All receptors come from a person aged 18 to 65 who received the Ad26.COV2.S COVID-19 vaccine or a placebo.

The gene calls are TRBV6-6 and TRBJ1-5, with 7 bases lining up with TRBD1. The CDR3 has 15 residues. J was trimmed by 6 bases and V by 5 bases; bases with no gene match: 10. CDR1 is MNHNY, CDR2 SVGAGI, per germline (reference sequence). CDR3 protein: CASSPTQGGGQPQHF. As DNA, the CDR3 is TGTGCCAGCAGTCCGACTCAGGGGGGAGGTCAGCCCCAGCATTTT.

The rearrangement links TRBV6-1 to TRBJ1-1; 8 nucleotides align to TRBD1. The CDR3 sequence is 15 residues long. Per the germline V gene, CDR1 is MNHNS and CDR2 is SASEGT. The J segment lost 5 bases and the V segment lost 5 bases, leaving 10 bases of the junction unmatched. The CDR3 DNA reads TGTGCCAGCAGTCGTGGGGGGACAGGTGATACTGAAGCTTTCTTT. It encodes CASSRGGTGDTEAFF.

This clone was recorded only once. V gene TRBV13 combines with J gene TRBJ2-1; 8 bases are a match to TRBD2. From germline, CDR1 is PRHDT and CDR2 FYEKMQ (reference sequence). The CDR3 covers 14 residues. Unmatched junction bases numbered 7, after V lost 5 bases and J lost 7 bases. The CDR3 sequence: CASSPVGGGNEQFF. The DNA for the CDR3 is TGTGCCAGCAGCCCCGTCGGGGGGGGGAATGAGCAGTTCTTC. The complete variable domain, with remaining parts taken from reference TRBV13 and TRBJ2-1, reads AAGVIQSPRHLIKEKRETATLKCYPIPRHDTVYWYQQGPGQDPQFLISFYEKMQSDKGSIPDRFSAQQFSDYHSELNMSSLELGDSALYFCASSPVGGGNEQFFGPGTRLTVL.

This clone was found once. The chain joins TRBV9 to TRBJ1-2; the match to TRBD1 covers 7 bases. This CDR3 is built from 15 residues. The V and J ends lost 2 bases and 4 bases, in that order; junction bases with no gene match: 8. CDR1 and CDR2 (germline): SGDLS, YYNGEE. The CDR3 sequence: CASSVSSGGTYGYTF. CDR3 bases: TGTGCCAGCAGCGTCAGCTCAGGGGGAACCTATGGCTACACCTTC.

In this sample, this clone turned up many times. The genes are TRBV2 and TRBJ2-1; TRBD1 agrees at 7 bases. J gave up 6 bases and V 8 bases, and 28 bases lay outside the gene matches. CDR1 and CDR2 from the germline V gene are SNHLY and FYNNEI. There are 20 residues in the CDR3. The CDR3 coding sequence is TGTGCCAGCTACAACCGCCGGGACAGCACAATCTTTCGAGCCCGCAATGAGCAGTTCTTC. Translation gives CASYNRRDSTIFRARNEQFF. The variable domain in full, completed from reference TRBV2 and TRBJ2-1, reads EPEVTQTPSHQVTQMGQEVILRCVPISNHLYFYWYRQILGQKVEFLVSFYNNEISEKSEIFDDQFSVERPDGSNFTLKIRSTKLEDSAMYFCASYNRRDSTIFRARNEQFFGPGTRLTVL.

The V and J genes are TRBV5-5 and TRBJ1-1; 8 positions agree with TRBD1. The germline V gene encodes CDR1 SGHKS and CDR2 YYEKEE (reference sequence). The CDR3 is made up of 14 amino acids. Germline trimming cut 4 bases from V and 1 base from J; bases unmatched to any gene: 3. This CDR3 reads CASSITGGNTEAFF. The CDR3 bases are TGTGCCAGCAGCATCACAGGGGGGAACACTGAAGCTTTCTTT.

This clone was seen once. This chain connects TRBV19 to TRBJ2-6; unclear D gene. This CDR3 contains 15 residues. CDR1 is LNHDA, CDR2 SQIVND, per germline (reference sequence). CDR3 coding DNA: TGTCAACTGCACAGAATGATCTCTGGGGCCAACGTCCTGACTTTC. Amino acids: CQLHRMISGANVLTF.